Reported below is one T cell receptor (beta chain). The CDR3 extends over 13 amino acids. Germline values: CDR1 SGHNT, CDR2 YYREEE (reference sequence). Trimming took 6 bases from V and 2 from J, leaving 12 bases between them. Amplified TCR beta CDR3 regions came from RNA transcripts. HTBI primers were used for first-round RT-PCR of the TCR CDR3. TCRdb analysed the multiplex PCR reads with MiXCR anew, one entry per CDR3 protein. The sample shows around 300,000 distinct CDR3 sequences, roughly 19% of them seen only once. At least 3 on the Clinical Activity Score was recorded for ophthalmopathy patients, who also had NOSPECS grade at least 4 and duration under 3 months. These data originate in a study of T cells in Graves' hyperthyroidism and ophthalmopathy.

This rearrangement joins TRBV5-4 to TRBJ2-7, with a weak D call TRBD2 (6 bases). This receptor was identified in a man in his forties or fifties with Graves' ophthalmopathy. What was sequenced was blood. For the CDR3, the DNA is TGTGCCAGCAAGAGGGACTTGGCCTACGAGCAGTACTTC. Protein product: CASKRDLAYEQYF.